This TCR beta chain was captured by sequencing in a study of beta chain features in type 1 diabetes. Study conclusions and caveats: When cDNA is sequenced, cells with high TCR expression could be over-represented. Naive, central memory and Treg TCRB repertoires seemed to resemble each other more closely in patients than they did in healthy donors. For type 1 diabetes patients, VDJ junctions showed fewer insertions and more deletions. TCRB CDR3s were moderately but significantly shorter in Type 1 diabetes patients in all four CD4+ subsets.

V lost 7 bases and J lost 7; bases outside the gene matches: 12. CDR3 length: 16 amino acids. Germline CDR1 and CDR2: MDHEN and SYDVKM. Concerning this clone: Its antigen is unidentified.

Cells sorted by CD45RO/CCR7/CD25/CD127/CD95/CD27 comprised CD4+ naive, central memory, regulatory and stem cell-like memory cells. Every bit of the isolated RNA underwent reverse transcription, so sequencing read expressed TCRB transcripts. Sequencing was performed with immunoSEQ multiplex PCR; in TCRdb, only in-frame clones are kept and a portion is missing. Counted here are 100,000 to 150,000 clones, approximately 10% occurring once; the ten biggest clones make up about 0.7%. The sample taken for sequencing was central memory CD4+ T cells from blood. The rearrangement joins TRBV28 to TRBJ1-6; TRBD1 agrees at 8 bases. This sequence was found in a young man with type 1 diabetes. In DNA form, the CDR3 reads TGTGCCAGCAAGGCCCCAGGGGGCGCCTTCAATTCACCCCTCCACTTT. This sequence encodes CASKAPGGAFNSPLHF.